This T cell receptor (beta chain) was recovered during a study of T cell repertoires in cytomegalovirus infection. As for the study in general: Matching HLA type, along with CMV infection, was indicated by public TCR beta signatures. Study-wide results and caveats: HLA-C-restricted, CMV-specific TCR beta clonotypes were dominant ex vivo. Summed frequency of public TCR beta families distinguished CMV carriers with the relevant HLA.

TCRdb fed the reads into MiXCR, producing one record per CDR3 protein. The sample has about 400,000 distinct CDR3 sequences; about a sixth are singletons. The CDR3 contains 14 residues. V lost 5 bases and J lost 1, with 11 bases in between. Germline assignment: CDR1 SGHTA and CDR2 FQGNSA. Comment on this clonotype: Its antigen is not identified.

The sequencing sample was made of PBMCs. This receptor was identified in a human donor in good health (CMV status not recorded). Some clones in this sample may be carry-over from other donors' samples. V and J are TRBV7-2 and TRBJ2-5, with TRBD2 as a possible D gene (5 bases). CDR3 residues: CASSPRRSQETQYF. In DNA, the CDR3 is TGTGCCAGCAGCCCCCGGAGGTCCCAAGAGACCCAGTACTTC.